The 8 T cell receptor beta chains in this list originate from one sample, sequenced in a study of spatial heterogeneity in lung cancer. TCRdb re-called the 5' RACE reads through MiXCR, storing one row per CDR3 protein. This table holds under 75,000 distinct CDR3 sequences, 8.4% found once. This sample's time point: sample taken at primary tumor resection. Unsorted tumor, nontumor lung tissue or cryopreserved PBMC supplied the whole RNA. This sample comprised PBMCs, obtained at surgery. The receptors shown here come from a female donor with early-stage non-small cell lung cancer.

The CDR3 coding sequence is TGCGCCAGCAGCACTGACAGGGGAGGTAACACTGAAGCTTTCTTT. This codes for CASSTDRGGNTEAFF. V is TRBV5-1 and J is TRBJ1-1; TRBD1 agrees at 8 bases. V was clipped by 4 bases and J by 2 bases; unmatched bases: 7. Germline V lookup: CDR1 SGHRS, CDR2 YFSETQ. CDR3 length: 15 amino acids.

This clonotype was recorded a few times. The J gene is TRBJ1-2, the V gene TRBV7-2; D is possibly TRBD1 (6 bases). Deletions cut 2 bases from V and 4 bases from J, with 8 bases between. Germline V gives CDR1 SGHTA, CDR2 FQGNSA. The CDR3 extends over 13 amino acids. CDR3 sequence: CASSLNRVYGYTF. CDR3 bases: TGTGCCAGCAGCTTAAACAGGGTCTATGGCTACACCTTC.

This clonotype was seen many times. The chain recombines TRBV7-6 with TRBJ2-1, with no clear D. V was trimmed by 5 bases and J by 6 bases, leaving 8 bases between them. Germline assignment: CDR1 SGHVS and CDR2 FNYEAQ. CDR3 length: 12 amino acids. CDR3 residues: CASSPRANEQFF. DNA of the CDR3: TGTGCCAGCAGCCCAAGGGCCAATGAGCAGTTCTTC.

In its sample, this clonotype was seen many times. This chain joins TRBV7-9 and TRBJ2-3; D remains ambiguous. There are 14 residues in the CDR3. Per the germline V gene, CDR1 is SEHNR and CDR2 is FQNEAQ (reference sequence). Trimming removed 1 base from V and 1 base from J, with 6 bases in between. CDR3 nucleotide sequence: TGTGCCAGCAGCTTAGAGTCCCGCACAGATACGCAGTATTTT. It encodes CASSLESRTDTQYF. Full variable domain (rest looked up from reference TRBV7-9 and TRBJ2-3): DTGVSQNPRHKITKRGQNVTFRCDPISEHNRLYWYRQTLGQGPEFLTYFQNEAQLEKSRLLSDRFSAERPKGSFSTLEIQRTEQGDSAMYLCASSLESRTDTQYFGPGTRLTVL.

This clonotype was seen more than once but under ten times. This may arise from a read error, as a much more abundant clone is one base away. The chain recombines TRBV11-2 with TRBJ2-5, with 8 nucleotides matching TRBD1. The CDR3 spans 14 residues. V lost 7 bases to trimming and J lost 3 bases; unmatched junction nucleotides: 7. Looked up from germline, CDR1 is SGHAT and CDR2 is FQNNGV. CDR3 sequence (DNA): TGTGCCAGCACCCCCCCGACAGGGGAAGAGACCCAGTACTTC. It encodes CASTPPTGEETQYF.

This clonotype has a count of ten or more. V gene TRBV5-6 combines with J gene TRBJ2-5; 8 positions match TRBD1. Trimming took 4 bases from V and 5 from J; bases not matched to a gene: 7. The CDR3 is 14 residues long. Germline V lookup: CDR1 SGHDT, CDR2 YYEEEE. The CDR3 is CASSVDRGGETQYF. The CDR3, as DNA: TGTGCCAGCAGCGTAGACAGGGGCGGGGAGACCCAGTACTTC.

This clonotype was seen a handful of times. The chain joins TRBV20-1 to TRBJ2-6, with a tentative D call TRBD1 (7 bases). Germline V gives CDR1 DFQATT, CDR2 SNEGSKA (reference sequence). This CDR3 contains 15 residues. The V end was cut by 5 bases, the J end by 0 bases, with 11 bases between. CDR3 in DNA: TGCAGTGCTTCAGGGGGGAACTCTGGGGCCAACGTCCTGACTTTC. It encodes CSASGGNSGANVLTF.

This clonotype was counted many times. The CDR3 protein is CASSSRTGANSPLHF. The CDR3 region has the DNA TGTGCCAGCAGCTCTAGGACAGGGGCTAATTCACCCCTCCACTTT. The chain recombines TRBV7-2 with TRBJ1-6; 9 bases align to TRBD1. J gave up 6 bases and V 4 bases, and 4 bases lay outside the gene matches. Germline lookup yields CDR1 SGHTA and CDR2 FQGNSA. The CDR3 contains 15 residues. Full variable domain (outside the CDR3, taken from reference TRBV7-2 and TRBJ1-6): GAGVSQSPSNKVTEKGKDVELRCDPISGHTALYWYRQSLGQGLEFLIYFQGNSAPDKSGLPSDRFSAERTGGSVSTLTIQRTQQEDSAVYLCASSSRTGANSPLHFGNGTRLTVT.